This TCR beta chain was documented in a study of blood T cell repertoires in COVID-19. The protocol was immunoSEQ multiplex PCR, while the TCRdb copy is restricted to in-frame clones and leaves out a portion. The data hold some 300,000 clones, with approximately 86% observed a single time. Specimen: PBMCs or T cells enriched from blood (not recorded which). The sequence came from a young woman who had recovered from COVID-19.

CDR3 sequence: CASTIGGVDSPLHF. CDR3 DNA: TGTGCCAGCACCATTGGAGGAGTCGATTCACCCCTCCACTTT. This chain joins TRBV28 and TRBJ1-6; unclear D gene. The V gene lost 7 bases and the J gene lost 8 bases, with 15 bases spanning the gap. Germline loops: CDR1 MDHEN, CDR2 SYDVKM. The CDR3 runs to 14 residues.